This T cell receptor beta chain was observed in a study of blood T cell repertoires in COVID-19. About the research overall: The United States, Italy and Spain were the sources of the acute and convalescent COVID-19 samples.

How the authors handled the data: How many nucleated cells were present was estimated from reference gene primer amplification. Using immunoSEQ multiplex PCR, the repertoire was profiled, and TCRdb retains in-frame clones only, with some absent. V and J calls and clone size are those listed in that table; D and trimming were worked out from the DNA. The sample records about 220,000 clones, less than 90% being singletons. This clone showed up just once. Sequenced material: peripheral blood. The receptor's source is a man in his forties or fifties with active or convalescent COVID-19.

CDR3 loop: CSVARGPGELFF. In DNA, the CDR3 is TGCAGCGTTGCCAGGGGCCCCGGGGAGCTGTTTTTT. V usage is TRBV29-1 and J usage is TRBJ2-2, with a tentative D call TRBD1 (6 bases). V lost 4 bases and J 6 bases, leaving 9 bases between the germline ends. Germline-derived CDR1 and CDR2 are SQVTM and ANQGSEA. The CDR3 sequence is 12 residues long.